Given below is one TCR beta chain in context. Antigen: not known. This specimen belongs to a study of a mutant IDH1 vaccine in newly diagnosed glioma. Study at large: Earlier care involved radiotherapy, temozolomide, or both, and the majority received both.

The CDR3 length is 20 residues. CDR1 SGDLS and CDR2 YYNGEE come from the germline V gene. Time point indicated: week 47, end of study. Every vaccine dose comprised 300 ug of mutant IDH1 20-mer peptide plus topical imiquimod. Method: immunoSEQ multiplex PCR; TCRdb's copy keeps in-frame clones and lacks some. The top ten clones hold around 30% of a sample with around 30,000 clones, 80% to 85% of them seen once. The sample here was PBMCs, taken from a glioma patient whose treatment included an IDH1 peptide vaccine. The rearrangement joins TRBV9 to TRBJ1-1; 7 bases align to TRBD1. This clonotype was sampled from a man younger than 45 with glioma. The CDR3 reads CALQAGPSNQGQLTRTEAFF. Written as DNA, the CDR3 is TGTGCTCTCCAGGCAGGCCCTTCCAATCAGGGACAGCTTACTAGGACTGAAGCTTTCTTT.